Presented here are 2 T cell receptor beta chains from one specimen sequenced in a study of cytomegalovirus exposure and HLA in healthy donors. Vbeta (60) and Jbeta (13) primers were used in the PCR. Data came from immunoSEQ multiplex PCR; TCRdb stores just in-frame clones and leaves some out. The sample shows 100,000 to 150,000 clones, roughly 80% of them seen only once. Sequenced: PBMCs. These receptors all come from a man younger than 35 in good health and CMV-seropositive.

The chain joins TRBV13 to TRBJ2-1, with 7 nucleotides matching TRBD2. Germline-derived CDR1 and CDR2 are PRHDT and FYEKMQ (reference sequence). CDR3 size: 13 residues. V lost 10 bases to trimming and J lost 6 bases; unmatched junction nucleotides: 9. The CDR3 DNA follows: TGTGCCACCTCCGGGGGGTCGTGCAATGAGCAGTTCTTC. Translation: CATSGGSCNEQFF.

This clone has more than one count but fewer than ten. This chain's CDR3 is CASKRGTGLNEAFF. CDR3 nucleotide sequence: TGTGCCAGCAAAAGAGGGACAGGGTTAAATGAAGCTTTCTTT. The chain joins TRBV7-9 to TRBJ1-1, with 9 nucleotides matching TRBD1. Germline CDR1 SEHNR, CDR2 FQNEAQ (reference sequence). The length of the CDR3 is 14 residues. After removal of 7 bases from V and 7 bases from J, the junction contained 10 bases not matched to a gene.